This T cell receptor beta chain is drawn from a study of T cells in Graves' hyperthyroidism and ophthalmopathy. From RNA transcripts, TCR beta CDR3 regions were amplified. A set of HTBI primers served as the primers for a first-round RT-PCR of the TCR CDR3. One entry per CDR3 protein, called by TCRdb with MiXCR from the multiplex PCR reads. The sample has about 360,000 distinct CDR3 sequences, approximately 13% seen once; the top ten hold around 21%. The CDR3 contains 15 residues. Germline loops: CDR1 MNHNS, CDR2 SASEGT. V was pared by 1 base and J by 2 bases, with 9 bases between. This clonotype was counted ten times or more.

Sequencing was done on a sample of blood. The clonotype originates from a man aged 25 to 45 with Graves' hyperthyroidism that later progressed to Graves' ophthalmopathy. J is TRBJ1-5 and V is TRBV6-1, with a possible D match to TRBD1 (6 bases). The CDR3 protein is CASSEGAGGNQPQHF. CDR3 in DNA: TGTGCCAGCAGTGAAGGTGCAGGGGGCAATCAGCCCCAGCATTTT.